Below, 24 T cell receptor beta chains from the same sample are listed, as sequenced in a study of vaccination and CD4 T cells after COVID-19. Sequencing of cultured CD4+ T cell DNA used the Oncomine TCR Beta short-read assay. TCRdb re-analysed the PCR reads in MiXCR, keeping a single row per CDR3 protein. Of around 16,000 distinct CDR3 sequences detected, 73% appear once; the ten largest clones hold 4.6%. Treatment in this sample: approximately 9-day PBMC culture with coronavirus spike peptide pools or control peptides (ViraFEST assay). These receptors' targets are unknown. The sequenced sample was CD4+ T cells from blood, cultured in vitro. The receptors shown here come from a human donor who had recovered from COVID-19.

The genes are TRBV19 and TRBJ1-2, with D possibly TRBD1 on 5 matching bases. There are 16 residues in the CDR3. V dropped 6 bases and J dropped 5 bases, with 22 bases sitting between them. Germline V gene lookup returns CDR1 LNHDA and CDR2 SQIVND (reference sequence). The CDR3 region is CASSEGLPGPGYGYTF. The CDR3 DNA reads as TGTGCCAGTAGCGAAGGCCTCCCGGGACCGGGGTATGGCTACACCTTC.

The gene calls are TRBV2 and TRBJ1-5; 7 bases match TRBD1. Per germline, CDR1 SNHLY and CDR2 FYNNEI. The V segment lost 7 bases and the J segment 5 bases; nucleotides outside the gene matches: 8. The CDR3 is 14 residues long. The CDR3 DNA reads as TGTGCCAGCAATGCACAGGGGTTGGATCAGCCCCAGCATTTT. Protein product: CASNAQGLDQPQHF.

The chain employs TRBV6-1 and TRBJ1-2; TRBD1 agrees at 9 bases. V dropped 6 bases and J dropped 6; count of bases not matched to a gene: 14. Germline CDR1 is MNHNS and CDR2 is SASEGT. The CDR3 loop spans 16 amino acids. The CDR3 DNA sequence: TGTGCCAGCAGCTTACAGGGGGCCCTGCTGGGAAATGGCTACACCTTC. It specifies CASSLQGALLGNGYTF.

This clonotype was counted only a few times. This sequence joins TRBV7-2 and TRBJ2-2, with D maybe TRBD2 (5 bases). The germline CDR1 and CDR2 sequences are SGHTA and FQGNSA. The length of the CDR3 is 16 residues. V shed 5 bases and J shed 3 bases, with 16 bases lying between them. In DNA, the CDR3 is TGTGCCAGCAGCAAAAGCTGGGAGAGGTACACCGGGGAGCTGTTTTTT. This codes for CASSKSWERYTGELFF.

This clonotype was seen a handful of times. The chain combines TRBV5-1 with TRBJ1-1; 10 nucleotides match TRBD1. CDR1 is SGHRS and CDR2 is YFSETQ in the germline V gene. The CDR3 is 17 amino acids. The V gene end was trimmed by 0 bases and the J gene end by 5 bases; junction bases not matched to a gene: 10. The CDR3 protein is CASSLEVRRTGGTEAFF. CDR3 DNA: TGCGCCAGCAGCTTGGAAGTTAGGAGGACAGGGGGAACTGAAGCTTTCTTT.

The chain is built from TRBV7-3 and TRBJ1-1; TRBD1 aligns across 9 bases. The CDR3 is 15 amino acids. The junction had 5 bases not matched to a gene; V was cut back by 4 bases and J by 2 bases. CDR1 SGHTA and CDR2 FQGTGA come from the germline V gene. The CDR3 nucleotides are TGTGCCAGCAGCTCTCAGACAGGGGGTAACACTGAAGCTTTCTTT. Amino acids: CASSSQTGGNTEAFF. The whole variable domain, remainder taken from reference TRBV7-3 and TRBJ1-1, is GAGVSQTPSNKVTEKGKYVELRCDPISGHTALYWYRQSLGQGPEFLIYFQGTGAADDSGLPNDRFFAVRPEGSVSTLKIQRTERGDSAVYLCASSSQTGGNTEAFFGQGTRLTVV.

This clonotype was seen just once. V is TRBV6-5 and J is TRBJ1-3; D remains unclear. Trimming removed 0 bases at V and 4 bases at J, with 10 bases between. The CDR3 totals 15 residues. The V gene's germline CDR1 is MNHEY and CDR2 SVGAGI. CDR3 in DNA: TGTGCCAGCAGTTACTCGAGTAGCAAAGGAAACACCATATATTTT. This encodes CASSYSSSKGNTIYF.

The CDR3 nucleotides read TGTGCCATCAGTCCGGGAGGGGAGAACACTGAAGCTTTCTTT. The encoded protein is CAISPGGENTEAFF. The chain couples TRBV10-3 to TRBJ1-1; a possible D gene is TRBD1 (5 bases). V shed 5 bases and J shed 1 base, with 11 bases lying between them. CDR1 is ENHRY and CDR2 is SYGVKD in the germline V gene. The CDR3 loop spans 14 amino acids.

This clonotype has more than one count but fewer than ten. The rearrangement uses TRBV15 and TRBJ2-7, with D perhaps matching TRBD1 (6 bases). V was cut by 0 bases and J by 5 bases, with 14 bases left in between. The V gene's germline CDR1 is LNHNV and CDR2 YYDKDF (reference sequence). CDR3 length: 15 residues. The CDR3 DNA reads TGTGCCACCAGCAGAGATCTTAACAGGGTTCACGAGCAGTACTTC. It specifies CATSRDLNRVHEQYF.

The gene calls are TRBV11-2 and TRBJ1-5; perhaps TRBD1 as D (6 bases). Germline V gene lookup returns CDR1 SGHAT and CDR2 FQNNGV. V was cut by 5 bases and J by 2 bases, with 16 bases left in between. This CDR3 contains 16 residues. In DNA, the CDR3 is TGTGCCAGCAGCACCCAGACAGGACTTGGCAATCAGCCCCAGCATTTT. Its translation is CASSTQTGLGNQPQHF.

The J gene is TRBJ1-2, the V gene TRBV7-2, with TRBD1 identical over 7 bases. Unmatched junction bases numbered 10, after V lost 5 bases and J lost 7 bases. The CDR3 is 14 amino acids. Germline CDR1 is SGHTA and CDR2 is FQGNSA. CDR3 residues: CASSDATGFGGYTF. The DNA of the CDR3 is TGTGCCAGCAGCGACGCGACAGGGTTTGGTGGCTACACCTTC.

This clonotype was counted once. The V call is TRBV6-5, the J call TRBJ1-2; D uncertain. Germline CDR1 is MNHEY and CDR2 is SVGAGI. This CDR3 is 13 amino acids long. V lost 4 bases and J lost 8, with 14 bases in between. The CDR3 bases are TGTGCCAGCAGTTCAGACACGACACGAGGCTACACCTTC. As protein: CASSSDTTRGYTF.

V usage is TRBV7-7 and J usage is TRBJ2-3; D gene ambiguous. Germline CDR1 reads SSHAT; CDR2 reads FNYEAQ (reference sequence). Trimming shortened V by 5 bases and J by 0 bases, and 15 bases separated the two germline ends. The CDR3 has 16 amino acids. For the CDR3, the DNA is TGTGCCAGCAGCCCAACATCGGACGGTAGCACAGATACGCAGTATTTT. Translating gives CASSPTSDGSTDTQYF.

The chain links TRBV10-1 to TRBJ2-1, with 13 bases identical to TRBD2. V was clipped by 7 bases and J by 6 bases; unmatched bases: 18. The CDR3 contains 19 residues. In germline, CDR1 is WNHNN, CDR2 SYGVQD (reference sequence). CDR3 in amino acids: CASKAQGGERLAGGNEQFF. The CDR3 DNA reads TGCGCCAGCAAGGCCCAGGGCGGGGAGAGACTAGCGGGGGGCAATGAGCAGTTCTTC.

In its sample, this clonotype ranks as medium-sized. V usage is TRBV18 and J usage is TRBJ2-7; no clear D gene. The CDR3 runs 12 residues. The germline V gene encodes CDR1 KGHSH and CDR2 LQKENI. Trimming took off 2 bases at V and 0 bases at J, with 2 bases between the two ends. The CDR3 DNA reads TGTGCCAGCTCACCAAGCTCCTACGAGCAGTACTTC. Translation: CASSPSSYEQYF.

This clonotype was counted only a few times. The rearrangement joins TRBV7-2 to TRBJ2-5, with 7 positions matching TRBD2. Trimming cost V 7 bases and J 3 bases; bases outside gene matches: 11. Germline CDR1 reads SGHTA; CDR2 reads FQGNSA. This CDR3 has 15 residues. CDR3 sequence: CASTGGGGVKETQYF. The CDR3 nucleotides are TGTGCCAGCACTGGGGGTGGGGGGGTTAAAGAGACCCAGTACTTC.

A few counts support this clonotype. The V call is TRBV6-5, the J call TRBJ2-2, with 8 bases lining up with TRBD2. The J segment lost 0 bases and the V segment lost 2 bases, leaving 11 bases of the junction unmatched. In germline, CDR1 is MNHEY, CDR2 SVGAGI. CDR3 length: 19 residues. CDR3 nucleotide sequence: TGTGCCAGCAGTTACCTGGCGGGAGGAGGATGGCCGAACACCGGGGAGCTGTTTTTT. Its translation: CASSYLAGGGWPNTGELFF.

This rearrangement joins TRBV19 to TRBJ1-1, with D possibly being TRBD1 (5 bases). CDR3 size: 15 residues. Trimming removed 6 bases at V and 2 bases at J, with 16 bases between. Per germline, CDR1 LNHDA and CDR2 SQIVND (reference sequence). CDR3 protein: CASSRDRKINTEAFF. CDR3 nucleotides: TGTGCCAGTAGCCGGGACCGAAAAATTAACACTGAAGCTTTCTTT.

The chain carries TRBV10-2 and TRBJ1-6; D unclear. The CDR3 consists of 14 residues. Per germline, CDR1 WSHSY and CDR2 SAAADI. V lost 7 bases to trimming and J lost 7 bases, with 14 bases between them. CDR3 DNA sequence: TGCGCCAGCACCCGCCCAGACGGGAATTCACCCCTCCACTTT. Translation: CASTRPDGNSPLHF.

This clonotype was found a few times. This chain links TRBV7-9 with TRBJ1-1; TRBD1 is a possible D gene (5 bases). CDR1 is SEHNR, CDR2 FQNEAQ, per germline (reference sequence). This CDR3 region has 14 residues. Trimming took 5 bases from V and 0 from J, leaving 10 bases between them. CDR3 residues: CASSGGGMNTEAFF. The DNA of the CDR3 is TGTGCCAGCAGCGGGGGGGGAATGAACACTGAAGCTTTCTTT.

CDR3 residues: CSAPRHREAFF. CDR3 DNA: TGCAGTGCCCCAAGACATAGGGAAGCTTTCTTT. The V gene is TRBV20-1, the J gene TRBJ1-1; D call uncertain. Trimming cost V 6 bases and J 8 bases, with 13 bases left between them. Looked up from germline, CDR1 is DFQATT and CDR2 is SNEGSKA (reference sequence). The CDR3 is 11 amino acids.

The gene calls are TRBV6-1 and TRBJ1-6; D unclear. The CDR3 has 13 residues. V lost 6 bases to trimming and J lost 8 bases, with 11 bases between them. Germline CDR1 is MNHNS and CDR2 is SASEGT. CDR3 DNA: TGTGCCAGCAGACATCAAATGGATTCACCCCTCCACTTT. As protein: CASRHQMDSPLHF.

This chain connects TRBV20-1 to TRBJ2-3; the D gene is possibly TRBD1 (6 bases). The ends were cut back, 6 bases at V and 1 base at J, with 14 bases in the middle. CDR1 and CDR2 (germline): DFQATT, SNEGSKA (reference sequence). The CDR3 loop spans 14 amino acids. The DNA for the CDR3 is TGCAGTGCCCAACCGGGACAACGCACAGATACGCAGTATTTT. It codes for CSAQPGQRTDTQYF.

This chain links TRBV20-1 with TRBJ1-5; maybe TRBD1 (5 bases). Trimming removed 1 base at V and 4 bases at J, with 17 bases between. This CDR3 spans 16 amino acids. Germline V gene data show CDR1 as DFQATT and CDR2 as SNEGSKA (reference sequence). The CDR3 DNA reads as TGCAGTGCTAGAGTCCGGGGGATCCGCCCTAATCAGCCCCAGCATTTT. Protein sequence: CSARVRGIRPNQPQHF.